This TCR beta chain emerged from a study of T cells in Graves' hyperthyroidism and ophthalmopathy. The CDR3 regions of TCR beta were amplified from RNA transcripts. Carried out on the TCR CDR3, a first-round RT-PCR used the HTBI primer set. TCRdb re-analysed the multiplex PCR reads in MiXCR, keeping a single row per CDR3 protein. The table shows fewer than 800,000 distinct CDR3 sequences, with roughly 15% occurring only once. This CDR3 is 15 amino acids long. CDR1 is MGHRA, CDR2 YSYEKL, per germline. With 1 base removed from V and 7 bases from J, the gap between germline ends came to 13 bases. Study conclusions and caveats: A model built on 13 V-J features separated ophthalmopathy from stable hyperthyroidism. Expanded thyroid clonotypes (above 0.001) were mostly also found in blood.

Graves' hyperthyroidism showing no ophthalmopathy progression within 18 months was considered stable. The study excluded patients with uncontrolled infection, other autoimmune disease, pregnancy or lactation. A remark on this clonotype: As yet, its antigen is unknown.

The material sequenced was blood. V gene TRBV4-1 combines with J gene TRBJ2-2; possibly TRBD1 or TRBD2 for D (5 bases each). This sequence was found in a man aged 18 to 29 with Graves' hyperthyroidism. The CDR3 reads CASSQAGRRGGELFF. In DNA, the CDR3 is TGCGCCAGCAGCCAAGCGGGACGGCGAGGCGGGGAGCTGTTTTTT.